This T cell receptor beta chain was found in a study of shared clonotypes between healthy human individuals (dated by TCRdb to about 2020). With respect to the entire study: The cohort included a few men and a couple of women between 18 and 49 years of age. For each donor, three plates each were used for CD4 naive and CD4 memory, two plates were used for CD8 naive, and one plate was used for CD8 memory. To estimate repertoire size and how much clonotypes are shared between individuals, the study performed deep sequencing of blood TCR repertoires from five healthy adults. To increase sequencing depth and limit assay-specific biases, different laboratories used diverse techniques to prepare libraries and sequence TCR repertoires. Each donor's leukapheresis produced roughly between roughly 0.94 and 9.5 billion PBMCs.

What the research found in general, with its limitations: The genetic and exposure-history diversity represented was limited by the small number of donors. When four donors were compared, the shared fraction of clonotypes was 5% to 6.5% for naive CD4, 3.5% for naive CD8, 2% to 2.5% for memory CD4, and roughly 0.43% for memory CD8. Clonotypes shared by all four sorted-subset donors showed higher generation probabilities than non-shared clonotypes. Sampling was limited to blood, and TCR repertoires in tissue likely differ from TCR repertoires in blood. Larger estimated clonotype richness was generally found for naive subsets than for memory subsets. Even with the large sequencing depth, rarefaction of the sorted-subset datasets indicated that sequencing was incomplete. Pairwise subsampling indicated that sequencing depth was expected to affect the degree of clonotype sharing among donors.

Using the deep immunoSEQ assay, TCR CDR3 regions were amplified from genomic DNA by multiplex PCR. Extracted genomic DNA from each cell subset was spread evenly across all wells of several immunoSEQ 96-well plates, with each plate serving as a replicate. For sorted subsets, around 0.2 ug genomic DNA, equal to tens of thousands of T cell genomes, was loaded into each replicate PCR. Purified libraries were measured with a Qubit 3.0 fluorometer, size-checked on a Bioanalyzer 2100, and measured again with the KAPA Library Quantification kit. Each immunoSEQ 96-well plate was sequenced on its own single-read 150-cycle Illumina NextSeq 550 flow cell. As for the authors' bioinformatics: The immunoSEQ output contained only junctional sequences without quality scores, so filtering could not match that applied to full-length reads. Sequences were annotated with PyIR, a Python wrapper for IgBLAST v1.9, and V/J genes and CDR3 were assigned using IMGT germline references. Reads were filtered out if the reads had weak V/J assignments (E-value above 1e-6), no CDR3, stop codons, out-of-frame junctions, or ambiguous translated residues. V3J clonotypes were defined as sequences sharing the same inferred V gene, J gene, and CDR3 amino acid sequence. To compute the percentage overlap between repertoires, the number of shared unique clonotypes was divided by the size of the smaller repertoire. RTK rarefaction, the Chao1 estimator, and Recon v2.1 estimates of unobserved clonotypes were used to assess repertoire richness. For all TCRbeta clonotypes obtained by the gDNA method from a few donors, generation probabilities were computed with OLGA. Sourced from immuneACCESS, this table was stored by TCRdb with only in-frame sequences that have V and J called. A share of the clones is absent; for the studies checked, an unresolved V gene accounts for under half, and the remainder has no known explanation. The DNA was the basis for D and trimming; V, J and clone size are from that table. The sample profile shows around 1.6 million clones; 98% of them were found once. Roughly 0.45% of the sample rests with the top ten.

Healthy HIV-negative adults with no recently reported acute infections or vaccinations were included as donors. Every donor was a Caucasian adult residing in Nashville, Tennessee, USA. Magnetic negative selection was used to enrich CD4+ T cells, after which naive cells were positively selected on CD45RA and the negative fraction became the memory subset. Blood was obtained by leukapheresis, after which PBMCs were separated by Ficoll-Histopaque density gradient centrifugation and cryopreserved in liquid nitrogen vapor phase. Purity and quantity of every magnetically sorted T cell population were checked by analytical flow cytometry. Genomic DNA was isolated from each sorted fraction and quantified by UV absorbance on a Nanodrop 2000c. As concerns this clone: No cognate antigen has been identified for it. Base qualities are missing; no much larger clone stands one base away.

The sample was naive CD4+ T cells sorted from blood. In the paper's terms, the cell subset or site label means: CD45RA+ positively selected. This TCR came from a man under 40 in good health.

Here is the DNA: TGTGCCAGCAGCCGCCTTGGACTAGCAGAGTACAATGAGCAGTTCTTC. This is translated as CASSRLGLAEYNEQFF. The sequence links TRBV7-6 to TRBJ2-1; TRBD2 agrees with 8 junctional bases. Trimming removed 5 bases from V and 4 bases from J; the gene matches leave 10 bases unexplained. Counted from cysteine to phenylalanine, this CDR3 has 16 amino acids. Here the CDR3 DNA is all that survives: 48 bases in frame from base 1. Via the germline V gene, CDR1 is SGHVS and CDR2 FNYEAQ.